The T cell receptor beta chain under discussion was sequenced for a study of blood T cell repertoires in COVID-19. The protocol was immunoSEQ multiplex PCR, while the TCRdb copy is restricted to in-frame clones and leaves out a portion. The sample contains about 480,000 clones, over 75% of which appear only once. This CDR3 region has 22 residues. Unmatched junction bases numbered 21, after V lost 5 bases and J lost 1 base. Germline loops: CDR1 LNHDA, CDR2 SQIVND (reference sequence). The chain carries TRBV19 and TRBJ2-6; 9 bases are shared with TRBD2. What was sequenced was PBMCs or T cells enriched from blood (not recorded which). The TCR sequence derives from a woman in her 40s who had recovered from COVID-19. CDR3 in DNA: TGTGCCAGTAGTGGGACCTTGATTACGACTAGCGGCCCGGTGTCTGGGGCCAACGTCCTGACTTTC. This encodes CASSGTLITTSGPVSGANVLTF.